The 26 T cell receptor beta chains given below trace back to one sample, sequenced in a study of T cells in Graves' hyperthyroidism and ophthalmopathy. Amplified regions were TCR beta CDR3 sequences from RNA transcripts. The TCR CDR3 was amplified in a first-round RT-PCR using the HTBI primer set. TCRdb fed the multiplex PCR reads into MiXCR, producing one record per CDR3 protein. The repertoire holds approximately 870,000 distinct CDR3 sequences, 38% seen once, with more than 7% in the top ten. The sample comprised blood. The receptors derive from a young man with Graves' hyperthyroidism.

J is TRBJ1-1 and V is TRBV12-3 or TRBV12-4; D is unresolved. This CDR3 spans 13 amino acids. Trimming stripped 3 bases from V and 4 bases from J, with 9 bases between. CDR3 loop: CASSFGDLTEAFF. In DNA form, the CDR3 reads TGTGCCAGCAGTTTCGGCGATCTCACTGAAGCTTTCTTT.

The rearrangement links TRBV16 to TRBJ2-7; 8 bases line up with TRBD1. The CDR3 is 15 amino acids. In germline, CDR1 is KGHSY, CDR2 FQNENV. The J segment lost 3 bases and the V segment lost 0 bases, leaving 4 bases of the junction unmatched. CDR3 in amino acids: CASSQSGTGFYEQYF. As DNA, the CDR3 is TGTGCCAGCAGCCAATCGGGGACAGGTTTCTACGAGCAGTACTTC.

The chain couples TRBV29-1 to TRBJ2-2, with 8 bases lining up with TRBD2. The germline gives CDR1 SQVTM, CDR2 ANQGSEA. The V and J ends lost 5 bases and 11 bases, in that order; junction bases with no gene match: 4. This CDR3 is built from 11 residues. In DNA form, the CDR3 reads TGCAGCGTTCGACTAGCGAGTGAGCTGTTTTTT. Translated: CSVRLASELFF.

The J gene is TRBJ2-7, the V gene TRBV19; D ambiguous. Between the trimmed V and J ends, which lost 4 bases and 4 bases, there was a span of 11 bases. The CDR3 extends over 13 amino acids. Germline V gives CDR1 LNHDA, CDR2 SQIVND (reference sequence). DNA of the CDR3: TGTGCCAGTAGTACGGGCCCTGGTTACGAGCAGTACTTC. Translated: CASSTGPGYEQYF.

This rearrangement joins TRBV4-1 to TRBJ1-2; 11 bases match TRBD1. CDR1 is MGHRA and CDR2 is YSYEKL in the germline V gene. Trimming cost V 4 bases and J 7 bases; bases outside gene matches: 5. The CDR3 runs 14 residues. CDR3 region: CASSPGQGGSGYTF. The CDR3 nucleotides read TGCGCCAGCAGCCCGGGACAGGGGGGGAGTGGCTACACCTTC.

This clonotype was observed a handful of times. This chain links TRBV12-3 or TRBV12-4 with TRBJ1-2; perhaps TRBD1 as D (6 bases). The CDR3 has 13 amino acids. V was clipped by 6 bases and J by 8 bases, with 16 bases between them. The CDR3 sequence: CASRRQVGGGYTF. CDR3 bases: TGTGCCAGCAGGAGACAGGTTGGGGGAGGCTACACCTTC.

This clonotype was seen repeatedly, ten times or more. The chain has TRBV29-1 and TRBJ2-7, with no clear D. The CDR3 consists of 10 residues. V was pared by 4 bases and J by 6 bases, with 7 bases between. Germline-derived CDR1 and CDR2 are SQVTM and ANQGSEA. CDR3 residues: CSVAEIEQYF. Written as DNA, the CDR3 is TGCAGCGTTGCAGAAATCGAGCAGTACTTC.

Worth noting for this clonotype: One end of the junction does not line up with germline, which may come from a read error. The CDR3 bases are TGTGCCATCAGTGAGCGTGGGTCAGGGGCCAACGTCCTGACCTTC. Protein product: CAISERGSGANVLTF. This rearrangement joins TRBV10-3 to TRBJ2-6, with D possibly being TRBD1 (6 bases). The CDR3 is made up of 15 amino acids. From germline, CDR1 is ENHRY and CDR2 SYGVKD.

In its sample, this clonotype was seen many times. The chain recombines TRBV19 with TRBJ1-5; D perhaps matches TRBD1 (5 bases). The CDR3 contains 15 residues. V gave up 0 bases and J gave up 5 bases, with 11 bases separating them. Per germline, CDR1 LNHDA and CDR2 SQIVND (reference sequence). CDR3 amino acids: CASSIDGGPYQPQHF. The CDR3 DNA follows: TGTGCCAGTAGTATAGATGGGGGACCCTATCAGCCCCAGCATTTT.

This clonotype was detected only a few times. This chain links TRBV4-1 with TRBJ2-7; 9 nucleotides match TRBD1. Germline CDR1 MGHRA, CDR2 YSYEKL. This CDR3 has 15 residues. V lost 4 bases to trimming and J lost 2 bases; unmatched junction nucleotides: 6. The CDR3 protein is CASSPVGTGTYEQYF. DNA of the CDR3: TGCGCCAGCAGCCCCGTGGGGACAGGGACCTACGAGCAGTACTTC.

This clonotype was observed at least ten times. The V and J genes are TRBV6-6 and TRBJ1-2; tentative D call: TRBD1 (6 bases). The CDR3 contains 11 residues. The germline V gene encodes CDR1 MNHNY and CDR2 SVGAGI (reference sequence). V gave up 5 bases and J gave up 7 bases, with 8 bases separating them. This chain's CDR3 is CASSIQGGYTF. CDR3 coding DNA: TGTGCCAGCAGTATACAGGGTGGCTACACCTTC.

This clonotype was counted between two and nine times. V and J are TRBV6-5 and TRBJ2-7, with 7 bases aligning to TRBD2. This CDR3 is 15 amino acids long. Germline assignment: CDR1 MNHEY and CDR2 SVGAGI. V lost 6 bases, J lost 3 bases, and 11 bases stayed unmatched. CDR3 sequence: CASSPGTTPSYEQYF. CDR3 in DNA: TGTGCCAGCAGCCCCGGGACTACACCCAGCTACGAGCAGTACTTC.

A note on this clonotype: Sequence at one end of the junction differs from germline and may be a read error. V and J are TRBV7-2 and TRBJ2-7; either TRBD1 or TRBD2 may fit D (6 bases each). Looked up from germline, CDR1 is SGHTA and CDR2 is FQGNSA. The length of the CDR3 is 15 residues. Here the CDR3 DNA reads TGCGCCAGCAGCCAAGAGAGGAGGGGGTCCTACGAGCAGTACTTC. Its translation is CASSQERRGSYEQYF.

This clonotype was detected many times. The genes are TRBV7-9 and TRBJ1-4; 7 positions match TRBD1. The germline CDR1 and CDR2 sequences are SEHNR and FQNEAQ (reference sequence). Losses at the gene ends were 7 bases for V and 3 bases for J; bases not matched to a gene: 5. The CDR3 spans 14 residues. CDR3 residues: CASTWTGPNEKLFF. The CDR3 bases are TGTGCCAGCACCTGGACAGGACCTAATGAAAAACTGTTTTTT.

About this clonotype: The CDR3 carries no conserved terminal phenylalanine or tryptophan, so it likely arises from a read error. The CDR3 bases are TGTGCCAGCAGTACAAACCAGGGGAACTATGGCTACACCCTC. It encodes CASSTNQGNYGYTL. The chain recombines TRBV9 with TRBJ1-2, with D perhaps TRBD1 (6 bases). This CDR3 is built from 14 residues. Trimming shortened V by 5 bases and J by 2 bases, and 13 bases separated the two germline ends. Germline CDR1 SGDLS, CDR2 YYNGEE.

This clonotype has more than one count but fewer than ten. The genes are TRBV5-1 and TRBJ1-2; no firm D call. Trimming pared 0 bases from V and 13 bases from J, leaving 13 bases between. Germline V gene data show CDR1 as SGHRS and CDR2 as YFSETQ. This CDR3 region has 12 residues. The CDR3 sequence: CASSLEGISGTF. CDR3 coding DNA: TGCGCCAGCAGCTTGGAAGGGATCAGTGGCACCTTC. The full variable domain, with the rest looked up from reference TRBV5-1 and TRBJ1-2, is KAGVTQTPRYLIKTRGQQVTLSCSPISGHRSVSWYQQTPGQGLQFLFEYFSETQRNKGNFPGRFSGRQFSNSRSEMNVSTLELGDSALYLCASSLEGISGTFGSGTRLTVV.

The rearrangement links TRBV15 to TRBJ1-2; D is perhaps TRBD1 (6 bases). V was trimmed by 1 base and J by 8 bases, leaving 11 bases between them. The CDR3 runs 13 residues. Germline V gives CDR1 LNHNV, CDR2 YYDKDF (reference sequence). The CDR3 DNA sequence: TGTGCCACCAGCAGAGGGACAGAACCGGGCTACACCTTC. It translates to CATSRGTEPGYTF.

This clonotype was recorded at least ten times. The CDR3 reads CASSGRSKNSPLHF. CDR3 sequence (DNA): TGTGCCAGCAGCGGGCGATCGAAAAATTCACCCCTCCACTTT. The chain uses TRBV7-9 and TRBJ1-6; D gene unclear. The CDR3 has 14 residues. Germline assignment: CDR1 SEHNR and CDR2 FQNEAQ (reference sequence). Between the trimmed V and J ends, which lost 5 bases and 7 bases, there was a span of 12 bases.

V gene TRBV4-1 combines with J gene TRBJ1-1, with 10 bases fitting TRBD1. The CDR3 has 17 amino acids. Germline V CDR1 and CDR2: MGHRA, YSYEKL. V dropped 2 bases and J dropped 3; count of bases not matched to a gene: 9. CDR3: CASSQRTGGLVDTEAFF. The CDR3 DNA is TGCGCCAGCAGCCAACGGACAGGGGGTCTGGTGGACACTGAAGCTTTCTTT.

This clonotype was recorded at least ten times. This chain joins TRBV5-1 and TRBJ1-2; 7 bases agree with TRBD1. CDR3 length: 14 amino acids. Germline V lookup: CDR1 SGHRS, CDR2 YFSETQ. V trimming: 0 bases; J trimming: 7 bases; junction bases outside the gene matches: 6. CDR3 in DNA: TGCGCCAGCAGCTTGGACGTAGGGGGCTTTGGCTACACCTTC. Translated: CASSLDVGGFGYTF.

Here the CDR3 reads CASFPQSGVSEAFF. CDR3 DNA sequence: TGCGCCAGCTTCCCCCAGTCAGGGGTTTCTGAAGCTTTCTTT. The rearrangement joins TRBV5-1 to TRBJ1-1; perhaps TRBD1 as D (6 bases). The length of the CDR3 is 14 residues. With 7 bases removed from V and 6 bases from J, the gap between germline ends came to 19 bases. CDR1 is SGHRS and CDR2 is YFSETQ in the germline V gene.

The chain combines TRBV24-1 with TRBJ1-6; perhaps TRBD1 as D (5 bases). Trimming shortened V by 5 bases and J by 6 bases, and 13 bases separated the two germline ends. Germline V gene sequence: CDR1 KGHDR, CDR2 SFDVKD. This CDR3 has 15 residues. CDR3 in amino acids: CATSAWSGLNSPLHF. The CDR3 DNA is TGTGCCACCAGTGCCTGGTCGGGACTTAATTCACCCCTCCACTTT.

This clonotype was detected a few times. The gene calls are TRBV5-1 and TRBJ2-2, with 7 bases matching TRBD2. Germline V gives CDR1 SGHRS, CDR2 YFSETQ. Trimming at V came to 4 bases and at J to 5 bases, leaving 8 bases not matched to a gene. There are 15 residues in the CDR3. In nucleotides, the CDR3 is TGCGCCAGCAGCCCCGGACTAGATAGTACCGGGGAGCTGTTTTTT. The encoded protein is CASSPGLDSTGELFF.

This chain links TRBV9 with TRBJ1-1; 10 bases are a match to TRBD1. Germline assignment: CDR1 SGDLS and CDR2 YYNGEE. The CDR3 loop spans 15 amino acids. J lost 6 bases, V lost 2 bases, and 7 bases had no gene match. The DNA of the CDR3 is TGTGCCAGCAGCGTCGGGACAGGGGCGGATGCTGAAGCTTTCTTT. Translating gives CASSVGTGADAEAFF.

The chain couples TRBV7-9 to TRBJ1-6; no clear D. Trimming shortened V by 3 bases and J by 7 bases, and 10 bases separated the two germline ends. The CDR3 contains 14 residues. CDR1 and CDR2 from the germline V gene are SEHNR and FQNEAQ (reference sequence). The CDR3: CASSFLGSNSPLHF. DNA of the CDR3: TGTGCCAGCAGCTTCCTCGGGAGCAATTCACCCCTCCACTTT.

The V gene is TRBV9, the J gene TRBJ1-2; D might be TRBD1 (6 bases). The V gene's germline CDR1 is SGDLS and CDR2 YYNGEE. V lost 3 bases, J lost 9 bases, and 12 bases lay in between. This CDR3 spans 12 amino acids. CDR3 sequence reads: CASSDQGMRYTF. The CDR3 DNA reads as TGTGCCAGCAGCGACCAGGGGATGCGCTACACCTTC.